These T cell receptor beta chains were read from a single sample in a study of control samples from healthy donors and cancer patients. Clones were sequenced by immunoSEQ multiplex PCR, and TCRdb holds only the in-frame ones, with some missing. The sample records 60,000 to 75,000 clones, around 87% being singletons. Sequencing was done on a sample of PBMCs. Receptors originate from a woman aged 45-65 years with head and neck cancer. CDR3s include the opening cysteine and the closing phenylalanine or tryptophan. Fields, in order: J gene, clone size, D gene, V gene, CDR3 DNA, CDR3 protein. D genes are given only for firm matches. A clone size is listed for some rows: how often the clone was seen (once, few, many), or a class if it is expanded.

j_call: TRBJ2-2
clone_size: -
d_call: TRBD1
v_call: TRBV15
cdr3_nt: TGTGCCACCAGCAGAGAAGGGGGCGGGGGGGAGCTGTTTTTT
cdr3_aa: CATSREGGGGELFF

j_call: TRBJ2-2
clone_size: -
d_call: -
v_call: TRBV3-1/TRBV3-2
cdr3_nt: TGTGCCAGCAGCCAGGGGCTTAAAACCGGGGAGCTGTTTTTT
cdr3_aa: CASSQGLKTGELFF

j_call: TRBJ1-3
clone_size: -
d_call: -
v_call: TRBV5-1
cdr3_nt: TGCGCCAGCAGCTCGGATCAGACGAGCCGAAACACCATATATTTT
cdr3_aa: CASSSDQTSRNTIYF

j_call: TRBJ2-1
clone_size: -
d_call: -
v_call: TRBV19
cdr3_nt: TGTGCCAGTAGTACCCTTTTAGGGGCTGAGCAGTTCTTC
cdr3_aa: CASSTLLGAEQFF

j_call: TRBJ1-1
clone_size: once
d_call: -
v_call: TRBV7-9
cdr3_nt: TGTGCCAGCAGCTTAGGGGGGGCAGGGCCCGGAACTGAAGCTTTCTTT
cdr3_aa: CASSLGGAGPGTEAFF

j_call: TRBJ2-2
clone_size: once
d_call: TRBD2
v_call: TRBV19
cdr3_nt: TGTGCCAGTGAATGGCGGGGGGGCACCGGGGAGCTGTTTTTT
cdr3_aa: CASEWRGGTGELFF

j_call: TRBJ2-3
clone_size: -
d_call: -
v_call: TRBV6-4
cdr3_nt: TGTGCCAGCAGTGATAGGAGGGGAGATACGCAGTATTTT
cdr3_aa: CASSDRRGDTQYF

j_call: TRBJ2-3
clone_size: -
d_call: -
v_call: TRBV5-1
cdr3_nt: TGCGCCAGCAGCTTCGCGCGGGCAGATACGCAGTATTTT
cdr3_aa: CASSFARADTQYF

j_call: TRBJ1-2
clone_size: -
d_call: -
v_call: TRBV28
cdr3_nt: TGTGCCAGCGAAGGGGCCTTTAACTATGGCTACACCTTC
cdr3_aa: CASEGAFNYGYTF

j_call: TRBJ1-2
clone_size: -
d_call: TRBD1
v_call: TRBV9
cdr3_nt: TGTGCCAGCAGCGCCTCGACAGGGGTGGAAGGCTACACCTTC
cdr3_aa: CASSASTGVEGYTF

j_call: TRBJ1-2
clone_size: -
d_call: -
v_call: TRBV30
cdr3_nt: TGTGCCTGGAGTTTCCCGGGATTTAACTATGGCTACACCTTC
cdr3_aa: CAWSFPGFNYGYTF

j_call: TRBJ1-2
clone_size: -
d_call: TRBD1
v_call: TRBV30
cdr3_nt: TGTGCCTTCACTGGATCGGGACAGGGGACCTATGGCTACACCTTC
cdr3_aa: CAFTGSGQGTYGYTF

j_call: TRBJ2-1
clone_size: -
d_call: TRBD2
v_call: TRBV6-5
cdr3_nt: TGTGCCAGCAGATCTAGCGGGGGGGCCGTTGAGCAGTTCTTC
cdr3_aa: CASRSSGGAVEQFF

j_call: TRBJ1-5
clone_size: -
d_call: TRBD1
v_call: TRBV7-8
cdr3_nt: TGTGCCAGCAGCTCCCTGACAGGGAGCAATCAGCCCCAGCATTTT
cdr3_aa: CASSSLTGSNQPQHF

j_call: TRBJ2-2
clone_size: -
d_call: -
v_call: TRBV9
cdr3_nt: TGTGCCAGCAGCGTAGGAGGACAGTCCAACACCGGGGAGCTGTTTTTT
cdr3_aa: CASSVGGQSNTGELFF

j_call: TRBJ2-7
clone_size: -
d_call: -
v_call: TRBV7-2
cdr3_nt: TGTGCCAGCAGCTTAGTAGGCATTGGTGGGAGCTCCTACGAGCAGTACTTC
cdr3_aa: CASSLVGIGGSSYEQYF

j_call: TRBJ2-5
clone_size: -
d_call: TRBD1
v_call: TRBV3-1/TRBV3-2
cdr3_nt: TGTGCCAGCAGCCATAGGACAGGACAAGAGACCCAGTACTTC
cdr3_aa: CASSHRTGQETQYF

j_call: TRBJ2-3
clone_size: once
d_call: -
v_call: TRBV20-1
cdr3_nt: TGCAGTGCTAGCCGGGGTGATACGCAGTATTTT
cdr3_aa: CSASRGDTQYF

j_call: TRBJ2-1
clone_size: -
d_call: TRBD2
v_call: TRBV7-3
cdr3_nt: TGTGCCAGCAGTTTGGGACTAGCGACTTACAATGAGCAGTTCTTC
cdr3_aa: CASSLGLATYNEQFF

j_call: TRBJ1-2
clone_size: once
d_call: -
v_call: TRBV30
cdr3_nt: TGTGCCTGGGAGACACTACAGGGCCCCGCGGATAACTATGGCTACACCTTC
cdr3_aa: CAWETLQGPADNYGYTF

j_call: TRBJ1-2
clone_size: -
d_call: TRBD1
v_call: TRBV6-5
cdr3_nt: TGTGCCAGCAGTTACTTGGGGACAGCTTTTACCTATGGCTACACCTTC
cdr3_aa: CASSYLGTAFTYGYTF

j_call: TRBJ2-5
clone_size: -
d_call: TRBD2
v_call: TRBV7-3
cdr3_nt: TGTGCCAGCAGCCCGGGGACTAGGGGGGAGACCCAGTACTTC
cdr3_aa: CASSPGTRGETQYF

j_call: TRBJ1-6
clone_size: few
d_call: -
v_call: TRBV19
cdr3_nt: TGTGCCAGTAGTACCCGGACAGCTAACTATAATTCACCCCTCCACTTT
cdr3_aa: CASSTRTANYNSPLHF

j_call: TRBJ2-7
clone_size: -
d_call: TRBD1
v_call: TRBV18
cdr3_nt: TGTGCCAGCTCACCACTGGGACAGGCCTACGAGCAGTACTTC
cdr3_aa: CASSPLGQAYEQYF

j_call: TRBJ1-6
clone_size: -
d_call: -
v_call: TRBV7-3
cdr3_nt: TGTGCCAGCAGCTCAAAATCAATCCAAGCCCTCCACTTT
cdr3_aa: CASSSKSIQALHF

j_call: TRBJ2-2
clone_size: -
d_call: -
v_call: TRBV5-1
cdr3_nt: TGCGCCAGCAGCTTGGAAAGGGTTCCCGGGGAGCTGTTTTTT
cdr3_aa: CASSLERVPGELFF

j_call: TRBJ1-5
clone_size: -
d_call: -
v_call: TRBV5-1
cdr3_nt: TGCGCCAGCAGCCCAGAGGGGGGTGGGGGCAATCAGCCCCAGCATTTT
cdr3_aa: CASSPEGGGGNQPQHF

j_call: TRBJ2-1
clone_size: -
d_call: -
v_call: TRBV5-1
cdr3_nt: TGCGCCAGCAGCTTGAGGGTTCAGGCCCCTAATGAGCAGTTCTTC
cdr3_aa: CASSLRVQAPNEQFF

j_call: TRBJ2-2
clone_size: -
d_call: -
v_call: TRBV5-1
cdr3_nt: TGCGCCAGCAGCTGGGGTAACACCGGGGAGCTGTTTTTT
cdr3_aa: CASSWGNTGELFF

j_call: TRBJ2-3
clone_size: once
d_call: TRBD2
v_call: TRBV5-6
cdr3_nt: TGTGCCAGCAGCGCGGTCCTAGCGGGGGGGATAGATACGCAGTATTTT
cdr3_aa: CASSAVLAGGIDTQYF

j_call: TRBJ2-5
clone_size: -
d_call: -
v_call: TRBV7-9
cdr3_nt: TGTGCCAGCAGCTTAGAAGTGGGTTTAGAGACCCAGTACTTC
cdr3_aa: CASSLEVGLETQYF

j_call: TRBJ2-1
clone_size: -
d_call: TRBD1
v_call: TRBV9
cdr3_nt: TGTGCCAGCAGCGCAGGTGGTCGGGACAGGAATTCAGAGCAGTTCTTC
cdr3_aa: CASSAGGRDRNSEQFF

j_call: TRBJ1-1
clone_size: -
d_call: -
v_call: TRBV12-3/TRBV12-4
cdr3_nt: TGTGCCAGCAGTCGGAACACTGAAGCTTTCTTT
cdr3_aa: CASSRNTEAFF

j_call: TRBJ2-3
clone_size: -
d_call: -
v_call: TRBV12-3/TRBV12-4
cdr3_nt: TGTGCCAGCAAGGGGGGGTTCAGAGATACGCAGTATTTT
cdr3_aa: CASKGGFRDTQYF

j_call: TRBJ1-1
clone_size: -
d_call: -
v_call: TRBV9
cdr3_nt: TGTGCCAGCAGCGTAGGAGCCGGGCAAGCTTTCTTT
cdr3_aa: CASSVGAGQAFF

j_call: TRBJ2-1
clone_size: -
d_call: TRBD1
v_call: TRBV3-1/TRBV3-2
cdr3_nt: TGTGCCAGCAGCCAAAATCCGGGACAGGCATACAATGAGCAGTTCTTC
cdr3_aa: CASSQNPGQAYNEQFF

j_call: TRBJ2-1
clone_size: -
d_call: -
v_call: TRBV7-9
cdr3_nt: TGTGCCAGCAGCTTAGCGGGGGGAACCTACAATGAGCAGTTCTTC
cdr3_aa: CASSLAGGTYNEQFF

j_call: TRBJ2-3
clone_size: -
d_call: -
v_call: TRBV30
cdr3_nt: TGTGCCTCCATCGGGCTTAAACCAGATACGCAGTATTTT
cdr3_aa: CASIGLKPDTQYF

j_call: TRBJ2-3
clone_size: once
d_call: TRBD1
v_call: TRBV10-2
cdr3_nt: TGCGCCAGCAGTTCACCCGACAGGGTAAGCACAGATACGCAGTATTTT
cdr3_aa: CASSSPDRVSTDTQYF

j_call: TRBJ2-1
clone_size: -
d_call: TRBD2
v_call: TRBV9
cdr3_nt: TGTGCCAGCAGCGTAGCTAGCGGGGGGGTAGGAGAGCAGTTCTTC
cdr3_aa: CASSVASGGVGEQFF

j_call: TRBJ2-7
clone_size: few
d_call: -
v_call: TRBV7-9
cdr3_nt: TGTGCCAGCAGCCCACACCACGAGCAGTACTTC
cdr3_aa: CASSPHHEQYF

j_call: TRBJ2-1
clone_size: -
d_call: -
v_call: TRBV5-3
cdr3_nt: TGTGCCAGAAGCTTGAGTCCAGGGGAAAACAATGAGCAGTTCTTC
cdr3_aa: CARSLSPGENNEQFF

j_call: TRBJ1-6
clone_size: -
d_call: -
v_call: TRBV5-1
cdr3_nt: TGCGCCAGCAGCTTGAAGGGGGGAGCCCGACATAATTCACCCCTCCACTTT
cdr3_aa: CASSLKGGARHNSPLHF

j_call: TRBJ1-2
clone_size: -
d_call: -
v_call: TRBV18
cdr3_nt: TGTGCCAGCTCACCGCAGACGGGCTATGGCTACACCTTC
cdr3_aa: CASSPQTGYGYTF

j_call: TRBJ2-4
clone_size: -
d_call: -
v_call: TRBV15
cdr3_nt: TGTGCCACCAGCGCAGGGGACCAAAACATTCAGTACTTC
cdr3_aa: CATSAGDQNIQYF

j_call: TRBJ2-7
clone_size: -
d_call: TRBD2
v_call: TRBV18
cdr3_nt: TGTGCCAGCTCACCCCTAGCGGGAGTTAGCTCCTACGAGCAGTACTTC
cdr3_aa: CASSPLAGVSSYEQYF

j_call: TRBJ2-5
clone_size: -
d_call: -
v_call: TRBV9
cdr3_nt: TGTGCCAGCAGCGCAATCCCAGACGGGGTCCAAGAGACCCAGTACTTC
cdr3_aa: CASSAIPDGVQETQYF

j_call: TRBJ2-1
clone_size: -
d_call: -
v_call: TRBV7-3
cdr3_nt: TGTGCCAGCAGCCTAGGGGGGCACAATGAGCAGTTCTTC
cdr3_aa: CASSLGGHNEQFF

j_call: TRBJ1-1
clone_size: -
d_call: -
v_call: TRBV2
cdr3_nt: TGTGCCAGCAGGAAGACAGGGAACACTGAAGCTTTCTTT
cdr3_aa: CASRKTGNTEAFF

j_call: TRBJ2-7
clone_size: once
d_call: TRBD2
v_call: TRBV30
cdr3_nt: TGTGCCTGGAGTGGTGGACTAGCGGGCGACGAGCAGTACTTC
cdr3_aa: CAWSGGLAGDEQYF

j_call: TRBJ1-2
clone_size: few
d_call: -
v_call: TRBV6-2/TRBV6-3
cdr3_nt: TGTGCCAGCAGTTACTCGTATCCTGAGACTAACTATGGCTACACCTTC
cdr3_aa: CASSYSYPETNYGYTF

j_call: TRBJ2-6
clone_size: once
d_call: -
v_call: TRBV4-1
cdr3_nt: TGCGCCAGCAGCCAATTTTGGACAGACGGGGCCAACGTCCTGACTTTC
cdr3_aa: CASSQFWTDGANVLTF

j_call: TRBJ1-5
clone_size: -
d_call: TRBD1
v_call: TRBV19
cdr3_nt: TGTGCCAGCCGCCGGGACAGGGGGGTTGGGCCCCAGCATTTT
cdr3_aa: CASRRDRGVGPQHF

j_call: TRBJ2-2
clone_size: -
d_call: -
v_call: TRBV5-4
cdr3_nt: TGTGCCAGCAGCTTGATAGGTCTTAACACCGGGGAGCTGTTTTTT
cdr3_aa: CASSLIGLNTGELFF